These T cell receptor beta chains were read from a single sample in a study of a mutant IDH1 vaccine in newly diagnosed glioma. Libraries were prepared by immunoSEQ multiplex PCR; TCRdb keeps only in-frame clonotypes and omits some of them. The sample has 55,000 to 70,000 clones, approximately 79% seen once. The sample consisted of PBMCs, taken from a glioma patient treated with radiotherapy, temozolomide or both. The receptors shown here come from a man in his fifties or sixties with glioma. Each CDR3 is given with its conserved first and last residue. D genes are given only for firm matches. Size is stated for part of the rows, as once, few or many counts, or as a class when the clone is expanded.

D gene: NA; clone size: NA; V gene: TRBV29-1; J gene: TRBJ1-1; CDR3 DNA: TGCAGCGTTGAGTGGCAAGCTGAAGCTTTCTTT; CDR3 protein: CSVEWQAEAFF
D gene: TRBD1; clone size: few; V gene: TRBV7-2; J gene: TRBJ2-2; CDR3 DNA: TGTGCCAGCAAACCCTGGGACAGCCCGGCCGGGGAGCTGTTTTTT; CDR3 protein: CASKPWDSPAGELFF
D gene: NA; clone size: NA; V gene: TRBV6-5; J gene: TRBJ2-1; CDR3 DNA: TGTGCCAGCAGTTTTGAGACGGTCTCCAATGAGCAGTTCTTC; CDR3 protein: CASSFETVSNEQFF
D gene: NA; clone size: NA; V gene: TRBV7-9; J gene: TRBJ2-3; CDR3 DNA: TGTGCCAGCAGCTTGGGCAGCACTAGCACAGATACGCAGTATTTT; CDR3 protein: CASSLGSTSTDTQYF
D gene: NA; clone size: NA; V gene: TRBV6-1; J gene: TRBJ1-5; CDR3 DNA: TGTGCCAGCAGTAAGGTGGGGGACAATCAGCCCCAGCATTTT; CDR3 protein: CASSKVGDNQPQHF
D gene: NA; clone size: NA; V gene: TRBV6-4; J gene: TRBJ2-1; CDR3 DNA: TGTGCCAGCAGCCCCCTCTCCGGGGTATCCTACAATGAGCAGTTCTTC; CDR3 protein: CASSPLSGVSYNEQFF
D gene: NA; clone size: NA; V gene: TRBV5-4; J gene: TRBJ1-2; CDR3 DNA: TGTGCCAGCAGGCTGGCAGGACAGAGCTATGGCTACACCTTC; CDR3 protein: CASRLAGQSYGYTF
D gene: TRBD2; clone size: NA; V gene: TRBV2; J gene: TRBJ2-7; CDR3 DNA: TGTGCCAGCGGCGGGGGGCAGGGCCTCTCCTACGAGCAGTACTTC; CDR3 protein: CASGGGQGLSYEQYF
D gene: NA; clone size: NA; V gene: TRBV15; J gene: TRBJ2-7; CDR3 DNA: TGTGCCACCAGCAGAGATGTGGAGGGGCCGTCCTACGAGCAGTACTTC; CDR3 protein: CATSRDVEGPSYEQYF
D gene: TRBD1; clone size: NA; V gene: TRBV10-3; J gene: TRBJ1-5; CDR3 DNA: TGTGCCATCAGATTCGACAGGGATCAGCCCCAGCATTTT; CDR3 protein: CAIRFDRDQPQHF
D gene: TRBD1; clone size: NA; V gene: TRBV2; J gene: TRBJ1-5; CDR3 DNA: TGTGCCAGCAGTAACAACCAACAGGGGGCCCAGCATTTT; CDR3 protein: CASSNNQQGAQHF
D gene: NA; clone size: NA; V gene: TRBV19; J gene: TRBJ2-2; CDR3 DNA: TGTGCCAGTAGTATTGGCAGGGTTCGGACCGGGGAGCTGTTTTTT; CDR3 protein: CASSIGRVRTGELFF
D gene: NA; clone size: NA; V gene: TRBV30; J gene: TRBJ1-2; CDR3 DNA: TGTGCCTGGTCGGCCGGCGGAGGCTACACCTTC; CDR3 protein: CAWSAGGGYTF
D gene: TRBD1; clone size: NA; V gene: TRBV29-1; J gene: TRBJ2-7; CDR3 DNA: TGCAGCGTTAGCAGGGACAGCTACGAGCAGTACTTC; CDR3 protein: CSVSRDSYEQYF
D gene: NA; clone size: few; V gene: TRBV30; J gene: TRBJ2-1; CDR3 DNA: TGTGCCTGGAGTGTTGGCGACAGGCCCAACAATGAGCAGTTCTTC; CDR3 protein: CAWSVGDRPNNEQFF
D gene: TRBD2; clone size: once; V gene: TRBV5-6; J gene: TRBJ2-1; CDR3 DNA: TGTGCCAGCAGCTTGTTTCCCGGGAGGGGCGATGAGCAGTTCTTC; CDR3 protein: CASSLFPGRGDEQFF
D gene: NA; clone size: NA; V gene: TRBV9; J gene: TRBJ2-1; CDR3 DNA: TGTGCCAGCAGCGTAGTGTCGGAAAGTGAGCAGTTCTTC; CDR3 protein: CASSVVSESEQFF
D gene: NA; clone size: NA; V gene: TRBV21-1; J gene: TRBJ1-3; CDR3 DNA: TGTGCCAGCAGTGAACTGAGGGGTGGAAACACCATATATTTT; CDR3 protein: CASSELRGGNTIYF